Below, 17 T cell receptor beta chains from the same sample are listed, as sequenced in a study of cytomegalovirus exposure and HLA in healthy donors. Both 60 Vbeta primers and 13 Jbeta primers went into the PCR. Produced via immunoSEQ multiplex PCR; TCRdb's table is partial and in-frame only. The table shows roughly 89,000 clones, with about 80% occurring only once. Sequenced input: PBMCs. These receptors originate from a man aged 25-45 years in good health and CMV-seropositive.

The V gene is TRBV19, the J gene TRBJ2-6; no firm D call. Deletions cut 6 bases from V and 4 bases from J, with 10 bases between. The CDR3 loop spans 14 amino acids. Per the germline V gene, CDR1 is LNHDA and CDR2 is SQIVND (reference sequence). The CDR3 sequence is CASRMVAGANVLTF. The CDR3, as DNA: TGTGCCAGTAGAATGGTCGCGGGGGCCAACGTCCTGACTTTC.

The gene calls are TRBV6-5 and TRBJ2-4; maybe TRBD1 (6 bases). Trimming took 0 bases from V and 5 from J, leaving 14 bases between them. CDR1 MNHEY and CDR2 SVGAGI come from the germline V gene. The CDR3 length is 16 residues. The CDR3 protein is CASSYSSQQGQNIQYF. The CDR3 coding sequence is TGTGCCAGCAGTTACTCGAGTCAACAGGGCCAAAACATTCAGTACTTC.

This clone has a handful of counts. This rearrangement joins TRBV5-1 to TRBJ2-1, with 9 bases that match TRBD1. V was pared by 6 bases and J by 3 bases, with 7 bases of the junction left unmatched. The V gene's germline CDR1 is SGHRS and CDR2 YFSETQ. The length of the CDR3 is 15 residues. Written as DNA, the CDR3 is TGCGCCAGCACGGGCCGGGACAGGGACTACAATGAGCAGTTCTTC. It yields the protein CASTGRDRDYNEQFF.

The chain has TRBV5-1 and TRBJ2-5; tentative D call: TRBD2 (5 bases). The CDR3 spans 17 residues. Trimming pared 6 bases from V and 0 bases from J, leaving 21 bases between. The V gene's germline CDR1 is SGHRS and CDR2 YFSETQ. The CDR3, as DNA: TGCGCCAGCACCCCGAGGGTAGGCATTCTAGACCAAGAGACCCAGTACTTC. Translated: CASTPRVGILDQETQYF.

The chain employs TRBV2 and TRBJ2-7; 7 bases are a match to TRBD1. Germline loops: CDR1 SNHLY, CDR2 FYNNEI. With V trimmed by 5 bases and J by 4 bases, 5 bases remained unmatched. This CDR3 region has 13 residues. The CDR3 nucleotides read TGTGCCAGCAGTCAGGACAGGTTTTACGAGCAGTACTTC. This gives the protein CASSQDRFYEQYF.

The chain combines TRBV4-1 with TRBJ1-6, with 7 bases aligning to TRBD1. The junction had 4 bases not matched to a gene; V was cut back by 6 bases and J by 5 bases. Germline CDR1 reads MGHRA; CDR2 reads YSYEKL. The CDR3 has 14 amino acids. The CDR3 spells CASSTDRDNSPLHF. Here the CDR3 DNA reads TGCGCCAGCAGTACAGACAGGGATAATTCACCCCTCCACTTT.

This clone appeared a single time. V is TRBV18 and J is TRBJ1-4; 8 bases match TRBD1. Trimming took 6 bases from V and 1 from J; bases not matched to a gene: 7. Germline V lookup: CDR1 KGHSH, CDR2 LQKENI. The CDR3 runs 16 residues. This chain's CDR3 is CASSQQGARTNEKLFF. In DNA, the CDR3 is TGTGCCAGCTCCCAGCAGGGGGCGAGAACTAATGAAAAACTGTTTTTT.

This rearrangement joins TRBV4-1 to TRBJ1-5, with 7 positions matching TRBD1. J lost 3 bases, V lost 2 bases, and 4 bases had no gene match. The CDR3 totals 15 residues. CDR1 is MGHRA and CDR2 is YSYEKL in the germline V gene. The CDR3 bases are TGCGCCAGCAGCCAACCAACAGGGGCCAATCAGCCCCAGCATTTT. Protein sequence: CASSQPTGANQPQHF.

This clone was detected a few times. The gene calls are TRBV6-1 and TRBJ2-1; 7 bases fit TRBD2. J lost 4 bases, V lost 8 bases, and 8 bases had no gene match. The length of the CDR3 is 14 residues. Germline CDR1 MNHNS, CDR2 SASEGT. CDR3 loop: CASGEGMDYNEQFF. The CDR3 nucleotides are TGTGCCAGCGGGGAGGGGATGGATTACAATGAGCAGTTCTTC.

A few counts support this clone. The gene calls are TRBV7-2 and TRBJ2-7; perhaps TRBD2 as D (6 bases). The V end was cut by 5 bases, the J end by 2 bases, with 16 bases between. CDR1 is SGHTA, CDR2 FQGNSA, per germline. This CDR3 contains 15 residues. CDR3 bases: TGTGCCAGCAGCCAGATGGAGGGTTTGCCCTACGAGCAGTACTTC. It codes for CASSQMEGLPYEQYF.

V usage is TRBV6-5 and J usage is TRBJ1-1; D remains ambiguous. The V gene lost 0 bases and the J gene lost 1 base, with 12 bases spanning the gap. Germline CDR1 reads MNHEY; CDR2 reads SVGAGI. This CDR3 comprises 16 residues. The CDR3 bases are TGTGCCAGCAGTTACTCGATTGGGCCACCGAACACTGAAGCTTTCTTT. Translation gives CASSYSIGPPNTEAFF.

In regard to this clone: The sample carries other DNA sequences with the same CDR3. V usage is TRBV5-1 and J usage is TRBJ2-5; D is perhaps TRBD1 (5 bases). CDR3 length: 12 amino acids. Germline CDR1 is SGHRS and CDR2 is YFSETQ. V lost 4 bases and J lost 2, with 6 bases in between. The chain's CDR3 is CASSAGQETQYF. The CDR3 bases are TGCGCCAGCAGCGCAGGGCAAGAGACCCAGTACTTC.

This clone was picked up a small number of times. The CDR3 reads CASSLLRESNTEAFF. The DNA of the CDR3 is TGTGCCAGCAGCTTGCTTAGGGAGTCGAACACTGAAGCTTTCTTT. The chain uses TRBV5-6 and TRBJ1-1; D ambiguous. The germline V gene has CDR1 SGHDT and CDR2 YYEEEE. The germline V and J ends were trimmed by 1 base and 1 base, with 11 bases remaining between them. The CDR3 extends over 15 amino acids.

With respect to this clone: The junction shows a germline mismatch at one end, possibly a read error. The sample holds other DNA sequences that translate to the same CDR3. The chain combines TRBV7-8 with TRBJ2-3; D remains unclear. This CDR3 is built from 15 residues. CDR1 is SGHVS, CDR2 FQNEAQ, per germline. The CDR3 here is CASSLGRSEVDTQYF. CDR3 in DNA: TGCGCCAGCAGCTTAGGCCGGTCTGAGGTAGATACGCAGTATTTT.

This chain joins TRBV15 and TRBJ1-1; 8 bases map to TRBD1. Trimming cost V 0 bases and J 2 bases; bases outside gene matches: 2. The CDR3 length is 15 residues. Germline V gene data show CDR1 as LNHNV and CDR2 as YYDKDF (reference sequence). Written as DNA, the CDR3 is TGTGCCACCAGCAGAGACAGGGGGCTTAACACTGAAGCTTTCTTT. Translated: CATSRDRGLNTEAFF.

The chain uses TRBV27 and TRBJ1-2; tentative D call: TRBD1 (5 bases). This CDR3 has 13 residues. Per the germline V gene, CDR1 is MNHEY and CDR2 is SMNVEV (reference sequence). V was shortened by 3 bases and J by 9 bases, with 14 bases between the two germline ends. CDR3 coding DNA: TGTGCCAGCAGTTTCAGGGAGGTGGGGAGCTACACCTTC. This encodes CASSFREVGSYTF.

A remark on this clone: The sample carries other DNA sequences with the same CDR3. The chain employs TRBV27 and TRBJ2-7; D is possibly TRBD1 (5 bases). Between the trimmed V and J ends, which lost 0 bases and 4 bases, there was a span of 10 bases. Germline assignment: CDR1 MNHEY and CDR2 SMNVEV (reference sequence). The CDR3 sequence is 14 residues long. The CDR3 sequence: CASSLSGRVYEQYF. For the CDR3, the DNA is TGTGCCAGCAGTTTATCTGGCAGGGTATACGAGCAGTACTTC.